A single sample is the source of the 27 T cell receptor beta chains below, sequenced in a study of blood T cell repertoires in COVID-19. Generated by immunoSEQ multiplex PCR, the TCRdb table keeps only in-frame clones and is missing some. The data contain around 61,000 clones, just under 90% of them singletons. Sequenced: peripheral blood. These receptors all come from a man aged 55 to 70 with acute or convalescent COVID-19.

The rearrangement links TRBV2 to TRBJ2-1, with 10 nucleotides matching TRBD1. After removal of 7 bases from V and 7 bases from J, the junction contained 4 bases not matched to a gene. Germline CDR1 is SNHLY and CDR2 is FYNNEI. The CDR3 runs to 13 residues. This chain's CDR3 is CASKRQGANEQFF. CDR3 coding DNA: TGTGCCAGCAAGAGACAGGGGGCGAATGAGCAGTTCTTC.

This clone is a singleton in its sample. The chain is built from TRBV29-1 and TRBJ1-2; D unclear. V lost 4 bases and J lost 1, with 7 bases in between. Germline CDR1 reads SQVTM; CDR2 reads ANQGSEA. This CDR3 has 12 residues. The CDR3 region is CSVGRVNYGYTF. The CDR3 nucleotides read TGCAGCGTTGGGAGGGTTAACTATGGCTACACCTTC.

V gene TRBV2 combines with J gene TRBJ2-3, with D perhaps matching TRBD2 (6 bases). Germline-derived CDR1 and CDR2 are SNHLY and FYNNEI. Trimming pared 8 bases from V and 0 bases from J, leaving 9 bases between. This CDR3 comprises 13 residues. The CDR3 loop is CASSGVSTDTQYF. The CDR3 DNA reads TGTGCCAGCTCGGGGGTCAGCACAGATACGCAGTATTTT.

A word on this clone: Other DNA sequences from this sample encode an identical CDR3 as well. The chain couples TRBV5-1 to TRBJ1-1; D might be TRBD1 (5 bases). The CDR3 has 13 residues. With 4 bases removed from V and 0 bases from J, the gap between germline ends came to 7 bases. From germline, CDR1 is SGHRS and CDR2 YFSETQ. The chain's CDR3 is CASSLTVNTEAFF. In DNA form, the CDR3 reads TGCGCCAGCAGCCTGACAGTGAACACTGAAGCTTTCTTT.

The chain has TRBV11-3 and TRBJ2-7, with 12 bases fitting TRBD1. Germline V gene lookup returns CDR1 SGHNT and CDR2 YENEEA. The ends lost 1 base at V and 2 bases at J; junction bases unmatched: 3. The CDR3 has 16 amino acids. The CDR3 loop is CASSLGGQGAAYEQYF. The CDR3 DNA is TGTGCCAGCAGCTTAGGGGGACAGGGGGCCGCCTACGAGCAGTACTTC.

The gene calls are TRBV5-1 and TRBJ2-5, with 9 bases identical to TRBD2. Germline V gene lookup returns CDR1 SGHRS and CDR2 YFSETQ. The CDR3 runs to 15 residues. V was pared by 2 bases and J by 3 bases, with 5 bases of the junction left unmatched. The CDR3 reads CASSFIAGAEETQYF. The CDR3 DNA is TGCGCCAGCAGCTTCATAGCGGGGGCCGAAGAGACCCAGTACTTC. The full variable domain, its missing parts supplied by reference TRBV5-1 and TRBJ2-5, is KAGVTQTPRYLIKTRGQQVTLSCSPISGHRSVSWYQQTPGQGLQFLFEYFSETQRNKGNFPGRFSGRQFSNSRSEMNVSTLELGDSALYLCASSFIAGAEETQYFGPGTRLLVL.

The V gene is TRBV27, the J gene TRBJ1-5, with 9 nucleotides matching TRBD1. The CDR3 is 17 residues long. V was clipped by 5 bases and J by 5 bases; unmatched bases: 13. CDR1 is MNHEY and CDR2 is SMNVEV in the germline V gene (reference sequence). Written as DNA, the CDR3 is TGTGCCAGCAGTATATTCGCCGGTGGGACAGGGTATCAGCCCCAGCATTTT. Encoded protein: CASSIFAGGTGYQPQHF.

V and J are TRBV9 and TRBJ2-2; the match to TRBD2 covers 8 bases. The ends lost 0 bases at V and 5 bases at J; junction bases unmatched: 3. This CDR3 has 15 amino acids. The germline V gene has CDR1 SGDLS and CDR2 YYNGEE. The CDR3 loop reads CASSVAGGRTGELFF. The CDR3 DNA is TGTGCCAGCAGCGTAGCGGGGGGGAGAACCGGGGAGCTGTTTTTT. Full variable domain (missing parts from reference TRBV9 and TRBJ2-2): DSGVTQTPKHLITATGQRVTLRCSPRSGDLSVYWYQQSLDQGLQFLIQYYNGEERAKGNILERFSAQQFPDLHSELNLSSLELGDSALYFCASSVAGGRTGELFFGEGSRLTVL.

The chain has TRBV7-9 and TRBJ2-3; possibly TRBD1 for D (8 bases). The length of the CDR3 is 15 residues. V lost 2 bases, J lost 3 bases, and 12 bases lay in between. Germline CDR1 SEHNR, CDR2 FQNEAQ (reference sequence). CDR3 coding DNA: TGTGCCAGCAGCTTATTACAGGGGGGGACAGATACGCAGTATTTT. It yields the protein CASSLLQGGTDTQYF.

V usage is TRBV5-6 and J usage is TRBJ2-1; 12 bases align to TRBD2. The CDR3 spans 17 residues. Germline trimming cut 0 bases from V and 1 base from J; bases unmatched to any gene: 2. Germline CDR1 reads SGHDT; CDR2 reads YYEEEE. The CDR3 DNA reads TGTGCCAGCAGCTTGGGACTAGCGGGGGCTTCCTACAATGAGCAGTTCTTC. Protein sequence: CASSLGLAGASYNEQFF. Full variable domain (rest looked up from reference TRBV5-6 and TRBJ2-1): DAGVTQSPTHLIKTRGQQVTLRCSPKSGHDTVSWYQQALGQGPQFIFQYYEEEERQRGNFPDRFSGHQFPNYSSELNVNALLLGDSALYLCASSLGLAGASYNEQFFGPGTRLTVL.

V is TRBV29-1 and J is TRBJ2-3; D not certain. From germline, CDR1 is SQVTM and CDR2 ANQGSEA. V lost 3 bases and J 4 bases, leaving 8 bases between the germline ends. CDR3 length: 12 amino acids. CDR3 protein: CSVDLGADTQYF. CDR3 bases: TGCAGCGTTGATCTAGGTGCAGATACGCAGTATTTT.

The J gene is TRBJ1-2, the V gene TRBV19, with 9 nucleotides matching TRBD1. CDR1 and CDR2 (germline): LNHDA, SQIVND (reference sequence). Trimming took 5 bases from V and 3 from J; bases not matched to a gene: 7. There are 15 residues in the CDR3. CDR3 amino acids: CASSPARTGDYGYTF. CDR3 coding DNA: TGTGCCAGTAGTCCGGCACGGACAGGGGACTATGGCTACACCTTC.

The rearrangement links TRBV7-6 to TRBJ1-4; D is uncertain. Trimming pared 1 base from V and 5 bases from J, leaving 11 bases between. Germline values: CDR1 SGHVS, CDR2 FNYEAQ. The CDR3 runs to 15 residues. The CDR3, as DNA: TGTGCCAGCAGCTTAGTGCAGGATAGGAATGAAAAACTGTTTTTT. Translation: CASSLVQDRNEKLFF.

The chain links TRBV2 to TRBJ1-2, with unresolved D. The CDR3 is 11 residues long. The germline V gene has CDR1 SNHLY and CDR2 FYNNEI. V lost 7 bases, J lost 7 bases, and 10 bases lay in between. CDR3 region: CASTPGLGYTF. The CDR3 DNA reads as TGTGCCAGCACGCCAGGACTTGGCTACACCTTC. Combining the CDR3 with reference TRBV2 and TRBJ1-2 gives the whole variable domain EPEVTQTPSHQVTQMGQEVILRCVPISNHLYFYWYRQILGQKVEFLVSFYNNEISEKSEIFDDQFSVERPDGSNFTLKIRSTKLEDSAMYFCASTPGLGYTFGSGTRLTVV.

This chain connects TRBV19 to TRBJ1-1; D is perhaps TRBD1 (6 bases). V dropped 5 bases and J dropped 5 bases, with 18 bases sitting between them. The CDR3 sequence is 15 residues long. The germline V gene encodes CDR1 LNHDA and CDR2 SQIVND (reference sequence). In DNA, the CDR3 is TGTGCCAGTAGTCCAATAAACAGGGAGTGGACTGAAGCTTTCTTT. Translated: CASSPINREWTEAFF. The variable domain in full, with the rest retrieved from reference TRBV19 and TRBJ1-1, is DGGITQSPKYLFRKEGQNVTLSCEQNLNHDAMYWYRQDPGQGLRLIYYSQIVNDFQKGDIAEGYSVSREKKESFPLTVTSAQKNPTAFYLCASSPINREWTEAFFGQGTRLTVV.

The chain recombines TRBV5-1 with TRBJ1-2; the match to TRBD1 covers 10 bases. Germline CDR1 is SGHRS and CDR2 is YFSETQ. This CDR3 region has 14 residues. After removal of 4 bases from V and 6 bases from J, the junction contained 6 bases not matched to a gene. The CDR3 sequence is CASSPSTGGNGYTF. In DNA, the CDR3 is TGCGCCAGCAGCCCGTCGACAGGGGGCAATGGCTACACCTTC.

This chain uses TRBV2 with TRBJ1-2, with TRBD1 matching 8 bases. The CDR3 contains 13 residues. V lost 5 bases, J lost 7 bases, and 6 bases stayed unmatched. The germline gives CDR1 SNHLY, CDR2 FYNNEI. The CDR3, as DNA: TGTGCCAGCAGTACCCAGGGGGCGGGTGGCTACACCTTC. Translated, it gives CASSTQGAGGYTF.

The CDR3 DNA reads TGTGCCAGTACGGGGAGCGACACCGGGGAGCTGTTTTTT. It codes for CASTGSDTGELFF. The V gene is TRBV19, the J gene TRBJ2-2, with D possibly being TRBD2 (5 bases). Germline assignment: CDR1 LNHDA and CDR2 SQIVND (reference sequence). The CDR3 is 13 amino acids. Trimming left V 7 bases short and J 3 bases short, with 9 bases between.

The chain is built from TRBV5-4 and TRBJ1-2; the D gene is possibly TRBD1 (5 bases). Trimming took off 3 bases at V and 2 bases at J, with 11 bases between the two ends. This CDR3 has 14 amino acids. CDR1 is SGHNT, CDR2 YYREEE, per germline (reference sequence). The CDR3 nucleotides read TGTGCCAGCAGCTCTGCAGGGCGAAACTATGGCTACACCTTC. The encoded protein is CASSSAGRNYGYTF.

CDR3 in amino acids: CASSGGQLSGNTIYF. The CDR3 coding sequence is TGCGCCAGCAGCGGGGGACAACTCTCTGGAAACACCATATATTTT. The chain is built from TRBV5-1 and TRBJ1-3; a weak D match, TRBD1 (6 bases). The CDR3 is 15 residues long. The V end was cut by 4 bases, the J end by 0 bases, with 11 bases between. Germline assignment: CDR1 SGHRS and CDR2 YFSETQ.

The table lists this clone with a few counts. This chain connects TRBV19 to TRBJ2-1; D perhaps matches TRBD1 (7 bases). The CDR3 covers 15 residues. V lost 5 bases and J 0 bases, leaving 11 bases between the germline ends. CDR1 and CDR2 from the germline V gene are LNHDA and SQIVND (reference sequence). DNA of the CDR3: TGTGCCAGTAGTTCAGGGGGGAGCTCCTACAATGAGCAGTTCTTC. This encodes CASSSGGSSYNEQFF.

The chain has TRBV3-1 (or the pseudogene TRBV3-2) and TRBJ2-7; 7 bases agree with TRBD1. The CDR3 is 13 amino acids. V lost 7 bases, J lost 3 bases, and 6 bases stayed unmatched. The germline V gene encodes CDR1 LGHDT and CDR2 YNNKEL (reference sequence). The CDR3: CASKGATYYEQYF. The CDR3, as DNA: TGTGCCAGCAAGGGGGCCACGTACTACGAGCAGTACTTC.

This chain's CDR3 is CASSVSRGDSGLLNTEAFF. The CDR3 coding sequence is TGTGCCAGCAGCGTATCGAGGGGGGACAGCGGTCTGTTGAACACTGAAGCTTTCTTT. The chain combines TRBV9 with TRBJ1-1, with 7 positions matching TRBD1. The CDR3 is 19 amino acids. The V segment lost 1 base and the J segment 0 bases; nucleotides outside the gene matches: 15. Germline values: CDR1 SGDLS, CDR2 YYNGEE.

This clone was found once. The chain has TRBV5-1 and TRBJ2-6; D gene uncertain. The CDR3 has 16 residues. Germline CDR1 reads SGHRS; CDR2 reads YFSETQ. The germline V and J ends were trimmed by 3 bases and 0 bases, with 10 bases remaining between them. CDR3 region: CASSSTSFSGANVLTF. CDR3 nucleotide sequence: TGCGCCAGCAGCTCCACTTCCTTCTCTGGGGCCAACGTCCTGACTTTC.

This clone was counted only a few times. The rearrangement uses TRBV4-1 and TRBJ1-5, with 7 positions matching TRBD1. The germline CDR1 and CDR2 sequences are MGHRA and YSYEKL. The length of the CDR3 is 15 residues. V lost 5 bases, J lost 4 bases, and 8 bases stayed unmatched. Here the CDR3 DNA reads TGCGCCAGCAGCTCCCGGGACAGAATTAATCAGCCCCAGCATTTT. The encoded protein is CASSSRDRINQPQHF.

This clone is a singleton in its sample. The V and J genes are TRBV7-2 and TRBJ2-7, with a possible D match to TRBD1 (5 bases). This CDR3 spans 16 amino acids. Per germline, CDR1 SGHTA and CDR2 FQGNSA. Trimming took off 2 bases at V and 3 bases at J, with 17 bases between the two ends. CDR3 region: CASSLSAGWAHYEQYF. Written as DNA, the CDR3 is TGTGCCAGCAGCTTAAGTGCAGGGTGGGCCCACTACGAGCAGTACTTC.

The table lists this clone with a count of one. The V gene is TRBV29-1, the J gene TRBJ1-5, with D uncertain. Germline CDR1 reads SQVTM; CDR2 reads ANQGSEA. Trimming pared 4 bases from V and 0 bases from J, leaving 4 bases between. This CDR3 has 12 amino acids. The CDR3: CSVAGSNQPQHF. CDR3 nucleotides: TGCAGCGTTGCGGGTAGCAATCAGCCCCAGCATTTT.